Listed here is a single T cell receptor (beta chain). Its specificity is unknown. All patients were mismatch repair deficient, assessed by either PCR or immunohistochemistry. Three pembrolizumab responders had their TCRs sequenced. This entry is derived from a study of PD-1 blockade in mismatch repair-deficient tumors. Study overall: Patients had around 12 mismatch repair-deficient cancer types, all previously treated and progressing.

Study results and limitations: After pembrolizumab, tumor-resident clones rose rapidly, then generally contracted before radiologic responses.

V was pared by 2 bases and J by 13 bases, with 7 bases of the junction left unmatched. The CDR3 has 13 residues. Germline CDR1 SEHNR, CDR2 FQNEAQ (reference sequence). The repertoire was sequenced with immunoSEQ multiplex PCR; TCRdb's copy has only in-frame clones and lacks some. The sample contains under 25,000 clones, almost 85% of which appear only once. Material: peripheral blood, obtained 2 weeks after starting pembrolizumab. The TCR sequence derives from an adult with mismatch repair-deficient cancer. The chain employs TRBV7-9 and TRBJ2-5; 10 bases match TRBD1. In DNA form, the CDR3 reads TGTGCCAGCAGCTTACCCGGGACAGGGGCACGGTACTTC. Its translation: CASSLPGTGARYF. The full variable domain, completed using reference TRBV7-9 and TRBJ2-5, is DTGVSQNPRHKITKRGQNVTFRCDPISEHNRLYWYRQTLGQGPEFLTYFQNEAQLEKSRLLSDRFSAERPKGSFSTLEIQRTEQGDSAMYLCASSLPGTGARYFGPGTRLLVL.